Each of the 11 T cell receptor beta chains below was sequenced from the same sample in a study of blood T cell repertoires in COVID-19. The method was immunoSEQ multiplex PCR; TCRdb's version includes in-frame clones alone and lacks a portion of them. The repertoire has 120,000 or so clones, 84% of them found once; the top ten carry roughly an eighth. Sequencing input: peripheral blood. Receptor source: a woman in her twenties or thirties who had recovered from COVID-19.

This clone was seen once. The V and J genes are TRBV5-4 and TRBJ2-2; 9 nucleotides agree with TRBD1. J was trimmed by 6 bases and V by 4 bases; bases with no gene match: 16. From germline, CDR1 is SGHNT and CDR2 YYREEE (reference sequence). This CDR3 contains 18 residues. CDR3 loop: CASSDFGQGNFVAGELFF. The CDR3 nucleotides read TGTGCCAGCAGCGACTTTGGACAGGGGAATTTTGTGGCCGGGGAGCTGTTTTTT. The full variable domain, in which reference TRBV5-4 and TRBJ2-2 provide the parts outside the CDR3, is ETGVTQSPTHLIKTRGQQVTLRCSSQSGHNTVSWYQQALGQGPQFIFQYYREEENGRGNFPPRFSGLQFPNYSSELNVNALELDDSALYLCASSDFGQGNFVAGELFFGEGSRLTVL.

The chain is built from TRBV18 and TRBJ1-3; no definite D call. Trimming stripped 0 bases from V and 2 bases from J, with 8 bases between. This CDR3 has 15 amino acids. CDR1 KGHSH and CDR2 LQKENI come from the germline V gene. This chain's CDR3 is CASSPPSGAGNTIYF. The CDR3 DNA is TGTGCCAGCTCACCACCCTCCGGGGCTGGAAACACCATATATTTT. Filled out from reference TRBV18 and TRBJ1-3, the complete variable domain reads NAGVMQNPRHLVRRRGQEARLRCSPMKGHSHVYWYRQLPEEGLKFMVYLQKENIIDESGMPKERFSAEFPKEGPSILRIQQVVRGDSAAYFCASSPPSGAGNTIYFGEGSWLTVV.

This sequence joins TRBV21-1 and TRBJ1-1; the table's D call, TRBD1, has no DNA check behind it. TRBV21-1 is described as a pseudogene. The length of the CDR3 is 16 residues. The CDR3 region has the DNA TGTGCCAGCAGCAAAGCGCTCGGCAGGGGTGTGGATGAAGCTTTCTTT. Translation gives CASSKALGRGVDEAFF.

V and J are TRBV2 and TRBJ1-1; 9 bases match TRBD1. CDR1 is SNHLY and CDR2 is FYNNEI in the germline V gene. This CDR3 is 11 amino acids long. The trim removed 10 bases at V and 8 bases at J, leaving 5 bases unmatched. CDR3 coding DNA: TGTGCCACTTGGACAGGGGCAGAAGCTTTCTTT. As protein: CATWTGAEAFF.

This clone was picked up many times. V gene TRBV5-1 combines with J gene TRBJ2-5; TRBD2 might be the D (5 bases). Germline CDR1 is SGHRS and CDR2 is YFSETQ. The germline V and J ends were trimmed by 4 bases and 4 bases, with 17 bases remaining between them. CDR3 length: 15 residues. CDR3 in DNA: TGCGCCAGCAGCGTGGGCCAGACTAATGGAGAGACCCAGTACTTC. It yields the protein CASSVGQTNGETQYF.

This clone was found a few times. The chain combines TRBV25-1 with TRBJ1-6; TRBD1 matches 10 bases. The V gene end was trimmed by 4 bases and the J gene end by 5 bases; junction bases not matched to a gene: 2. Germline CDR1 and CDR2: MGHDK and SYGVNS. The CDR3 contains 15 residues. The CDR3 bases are TGTGCCAGCAGTGCAGGGACAGGGGATAATTCACCCCTCCACTTT. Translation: CASSAGTGDNSPLHF.

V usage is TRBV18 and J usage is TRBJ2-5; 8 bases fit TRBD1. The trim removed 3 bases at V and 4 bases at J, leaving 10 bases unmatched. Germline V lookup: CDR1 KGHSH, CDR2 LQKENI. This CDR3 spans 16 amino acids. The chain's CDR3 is CASSPGRGLGGETQYF. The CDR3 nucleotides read TGTGCCAGCTCACCGGGCAGGGGGCTGGGCGGAGAGACCCAGTACTTC.

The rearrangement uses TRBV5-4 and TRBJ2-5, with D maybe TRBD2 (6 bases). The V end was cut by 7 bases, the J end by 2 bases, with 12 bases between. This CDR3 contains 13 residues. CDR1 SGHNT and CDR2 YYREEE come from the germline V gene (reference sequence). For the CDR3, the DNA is TGTGCCAGCCACCCTCGGGGGCAAGAGACCCAGTACTTC. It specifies CASHPRGQETQYF.

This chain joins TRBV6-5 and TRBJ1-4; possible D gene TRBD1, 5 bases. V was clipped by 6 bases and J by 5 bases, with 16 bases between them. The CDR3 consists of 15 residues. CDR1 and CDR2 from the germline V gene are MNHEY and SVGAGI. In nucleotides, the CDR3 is TGTGCCAGCAGCCTAACAGGCGGAAAGAATGAAAAACTGTTTTTT. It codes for CASSLTGGKNEKLFF.

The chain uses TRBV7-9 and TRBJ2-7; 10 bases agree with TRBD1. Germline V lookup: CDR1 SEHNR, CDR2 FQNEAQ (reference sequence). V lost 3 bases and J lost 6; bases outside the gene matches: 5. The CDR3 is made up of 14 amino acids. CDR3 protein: CASSFGDRGGEQYF. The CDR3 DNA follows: TGTGCCAGCAGCTTCGGGGACAGGGGCGGCGAGCAGTACTTC. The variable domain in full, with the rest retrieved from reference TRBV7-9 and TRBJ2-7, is DTGVSQNPRHKITKRGQNVTFRCDPISEHNRLYWYRQTLGQGPEFLTYFQNEAQLEKSRLLSDRFSAERPKGSFSTLEIQRTEQGDSAMYLCASSFGDRGGEQYFGPGTRLTVT.

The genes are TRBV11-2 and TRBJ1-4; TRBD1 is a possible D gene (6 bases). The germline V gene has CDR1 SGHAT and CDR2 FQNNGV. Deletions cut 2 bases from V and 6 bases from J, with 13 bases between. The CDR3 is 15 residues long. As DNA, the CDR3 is TGTGCCAGCAGCTTATTAGGGGGTGATCATGAAAAACTGTTTTTT. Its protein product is CASSLLGGDHEKLFF.